This T cell receptor (beta chain) came from a study of T cells of healthy individuals. One entry per CDR3 protein results from TCRdb running MiXCR on the 5' RACE reads. The table records nearly 100,000 distinct CDR3 sequences, under 20% of them present only once. This clonotype was observed many times. The CDR3 is 13 amino acids. Looked up from germline, CDR1 is SEHNR and CDR2 is FQNEAQ (reference sequence). With 3 bases removed from V and 4 bases from J, the gap between germline ends came to 9 bases. The chain uses TRBV7-9 and TRBJ1-1, with D possibly matching TRBD1 (6 bases). The clonotype was recovered from a human donor in good health. CDR3 in amino acids: CASSLGGGTEAFF. The DNA for the CDR3 is TGTGCCAGCAGCTTGGGGGGCGGCACTGAAGCTTTCTTT.